This T cell receptor (beta chain) appears in the sequencing data of a study of T cells in Graves' hyperthyroidism and ophthalmopathy. Whole-study context: Peripheral blood was collected at initial diagnosis, before any treatment.

RNA transcripts served as the template for amplifying TCR beta CDR3 regions. During a first-round RT-PCR of the TCR CDR3, the HTBI primer set was used. One entry per CDR3 protein, called by TCRdb with MiXCR from the multiplex PCR reads. The sample contains around 500,000 distinct CDR3 sequences, 14% of which appear only once. The CDR3 is 14 residues long. Germline CDR1 is SGHTA and CDR2 is FQGNSA. V was shortened by 1 base and J by 7 bases, with 11 bases between the two germline ends. Fresh peripheral blood, under 11 ml, yielded the PBMCs. This clonotype was counted between two and nine times. The source is a woman aged 40 to 50 with Graves' hyperthyroidism. Sequencing input: blood. The chain uses TRBV7-2 and TRBJ2-1, with D hard to call. This chain's CDR3 is CASSLGYFSNEQFF. The CDR3 nucleotides read TGTGCCAGCAGCTTAGGTTACTTTTCGAATGAGCAGTTCTTC.